The 3 T cell receptor beta chains listed next were all sequenced from one sample in a study of Ad26.COV2.S vaccination and SARS-CoV-2 variants. The protocol was immunoSEQ multiplex PCR, while the TCRdb copy is restricted to in-frame clones and leaves out a portion. The top ten hold approximately 1.7% of the sample, which has approximately 460,000 clones, roughly nine tenths seen once. Treatment specified: some 20 received Ad26.COV2.S at low or high dose, single or two shots; 5 received placebo; per-sample allocation not given. Day 63 after the first injection of vaccine or placebo was the sampling time. The source material was peripheral blood, sampled in a trial of Ad26.COV2.S vaccine versus placebo. Source of these receptors: a person between 18 and 60 years old who received the Ad26.COV2.S COVID-19 vaccine or a placebo.

The CDR3 spells CASSQDSPNPYGYTF. The CDR3 nucleotides read TGTGCCAGCAGCCAAGATTCCCCAAATCCCTATGGCTACACCTTC. The V and J genes are TRBV3-1 (or the pseudogene TRBV3-2) and TRBJ1-2; no definite D call. The CDR3 length is 15 residues. Germline lookup yields CDR1 LGHDT and CDR2 YNNKEL (reference sequence). Trimming took off 0 bases at V and 4 bases at J, with 12 bases between the two ends.

The chain carries TRBV9 and TRBJ2-2; D is undetermined. The CDR3 length is 14 residues. In germline, CDR1 is SGDLS, CDR2 YYNGEE. The V and J ends lost 0 bases and 0 bases respectively, with 3 bases between them. The CDR3 reads CASSVAANTGELFF. In DNA form, the CDR3 reads TGTGCCAGCAGCGTAGCAGCGAACACCGGGGAGCTGTTTTTT.

The rearrangement links TRBV5-1 to TRBJ2-5; D is unclear. Trimming took off 3 bases at V and 3 bases at J, with 9 bases between the two ends. There are 13 residues in the CDR3. Germline-derived CDR1 and CDR2 are SGHRS and YFSETQ. This CDR3 reads CASSYQGEETQYF. In DNA form, the CDR3 reads TGCGCCAGCAGCTACCAAGGTGAAGAGACCCAGTACTTC.